This T cell receptor beta chain came from a study of response to subunit inactivated influenza vaccine. Study-level points and caveats: Authors suggested few new T cells are recruited by each seasonal influenza vaccination.

MiXCR, applied by TCRdb to the RT-PCR reads, yields one record per CDR3 protein. The sample consists of about 570,000 distinct CDR3 sequences, over 9.5% of them appearing once. With 4 bases removed from V and 2 bases from J, the gap between germline ends came to 12 bases. The CDR3 consists of 15 residues. As to this clonotype: Its cognate antigen is unknown.

This receptor was taken from a man over 45 who received an inactivated influenza vaccine. Sequenced here: PBMCs from blood, sampled on the day of vaccination. V gene TRBV12-3 or TRBV12-4 combines with J gene TRBJ2-1; D is perhaps TRBD2 (5 bases). CDR3 nucleotide sequence: TGTGCCAGCAGTTCCACTAGTTCACCCTACAATGAGCAGTTCTTC. Translating it yields CASSSTSSPYNEQFF.